This TCR beta chain comes out of a study of cytomegalovirus exposure and HLA in healthy donors. Whole-study results and caveats: Earlier findings revealed that most TCR beta V segments proved productive either about 87% or about 30% of the time. The authors enumerated 164 TCR beta chains as linked to cytomegalovirus. Analyses of presence and absence presupposed an approximately uniform sequencing depth across donors. HLA allele associations emerged for 17,000 or so TCR beta sequences in a later analysis, at 0.05 false discovery rate.

As regards this clone: Its specificity is unknown.

PCR employed 60 Vbeta and 13 Jbeta primers. Produced via immunoSEQ multiplex PCR; TCRdb's table is partial and in-frame only. The sample has 100,000 to 150,000 clones, 74% seen once. The material sequenced was PBMCs. The TCR sequence derives from a woman aged 45-60 years in good health and CMV-seropositive.

The CDR3 nucleotides are TGTGCCAGCACGGAAACTAGCGGGGCCGGCGAGCAGTACTTC. Amino acids: CASTETSGAGEQYF. The chain is built from TRBV27 and TRBJ2-7, with 10 bases that match TRBD2. The V and J ends lost 7 bases and 6 bases, in that order; junction bases with no gene match: 9. In germline, CDR1 is MNHEY, CDR2 SMNVEV (reference sequence). This CDR3 region has 14 residues.